Presented here are 26 T cell receptor beta chains from one specimen sequenced in a study of blood T cell repertoires in COVID-19. Sequenced by immunoSEQ multiplex PCR; TCRdb stores in-frame clones only, minus some. The data show fewer than 200,000 clones, approximately 80% seen once. What was sequenced was peripheral blood. The source of these receptors is a woman aged 40 to 49 with COVID-19, enrolled during active disease.

This chain connects TRBV11-2 to TRBJ1-1; D remains ambiguous. Germline V gene lookup returns CDR1 SGHAT and CDR2 FQNNGV. CDR3 length: 14 amino acids. Between the trimmed V and J ends, which lost 7 bases and 5 bases, there was a span of 17 bases. For the CDR3, the DNA is TGTGCCAGCACCATACAGATCTCGGGGACTGAAGCTTTCTTT. As protein: CASTIQISGTEAFF.

The chain couples TRBV6-5 to TRBJ2-3, with D possibly being TRBD2 (6 bases). The CDR3 is 14 amino acids. Germline loops: CDR1 MNHEY, CDR2 SVGAGI. Trimming pared 7 bases from V and 3 bases from J, leaving 14 bases between. CDR3 amino acids: CASIPGGVTDTQYF. The CDR3 DNA is TGTGCCAGCATCCCGGGCGGGGTTACAGATACGCAGTATTTT.

V and J are TRBV6-5 and TRBJ2-5, with a possible D match to TRBD2 (5 bases). Deletions cut 5 bases from V and 5 bases from J, with 9 bases between. This CDR3 has 12 residues. Germline CDR1 is MNHEY and CDR2 is SVGAGI. The CDR3 bases are TGTGCCAGCAGTCCGGAGGTGGAGACCCAGTACTTC. It translates to CASSPEVETQYF.

This chain links TRBV7-6 with TRBJ1-4, with 7 nucleotides matching TRBD1. Trimming at V came to 1 base and at J to 7 bases, leaving 6 bases not matched to a gene. Germline loops: CDR1 SGHVS, CDR2 FNYEAQ. The CDR3 runs to 15 residues. For the CDR3, the DNA is TGTGCCAGCAGCTTAGAGGCGGCAGGGGGTGAAAAACTGTTTTTT. Translated: CASSLEAAGGEKLFF.

The V and J genes are TRBV4-1 and TRBJ2-7; 7 nucleotides agree with TRBD1. The trim removed 2 bases at V and 5 bases at J, leaving 9 bases unmatched. Germline-derived CDR1 and CDR2 are MGHRA and YSYEKL. The CDR3 runs to 15 residues. CDR3 in amino acids: CASSQTTRQGDEQYF. The CDR3 nucleotides are TGCGCCAGCAGCCAAACGACAAGACAGGGCGACGAGCAGTACTTC.

The V call is TRBV4-1, the J call TRBJ2-5; 10 positions agree with TRBD1. The trim removed 1 base at V and 5 bases at J, leaving 7 bases unmatched. Germline loops: CDR1 MGHRA, CDR2 YSYEKL. The CDR3 covers 16 residues. CDR3 residues: CASSQVGTGDHETQYF. For the CDR3, the DNA is TGCGCCAGCAGCCAAGTGGGGACAGGGGATCACGAGACCCAGTACTTC.

The J gene is TRBJ2-1, the V gene TRBV19, with D possibly TRBD1 on 5 matching bases. V lost 6 bases, J lost 8 bases, and 11 bases lay in between. Germline CDR1 reads LNHDA; CDR2 reads SQIVND (reference sequence). This CDR3 contains 12 residues. DNA of the CDR3: TGTGCCAGTAGCCCAGGGTATGATGAGCAGTTCTTC. Translated, it gives CASSPGYDEQFF.

V gene TRBV5-8 combines with J gene TRBJ1-1; TRBD1 matches at 9 bases. This CDR3 has 14 residues. J was trimmed by 3 bases and V by 4 bases; bases with no gene match: 4. Germline loops: CDR1 SGHTS, CDR2 YDEGEE. CDR3 loop: CASSTRQGDTEAFF. Written as DNA, the CDR3 is TGTGCCAGCAGCACCCGACAGGGGGACACTGAAGCTTTCTTT.

The gene calls are TRBV7-6 and TRBJ1-2; D unresolved. The V gene's germline CDR1 is SGHVS and CDR2 FNYEAQ. V was shortened by 2 bases and J by 4 bases, with 8 bases between the two germline ends. The CDR3 runs 13 residues. The CDR3 protein is CASSLSQSYGYTF. The CDR3 DNA follows: TGTGCCAGCAGCTTATCACAGTCCTATGGCTACACCTTC.

CDR3 sequence: CASSFEEFGYTF. In DNA form, the CDR3 reads TGTGCCAGCAGCTTCGAGGAGTTTGGCTACACCTTC. V gene TRBV7-2 combines with J gene TRBJ1-2; D is uncertain. Germline assignment: CDR1 SGHTA and CDR2 FQGNSA. This CDR3 is built from 12 residues. Trimming removed 3 bases at V and 7 bases at J, with 9 bases between.

The chain recombines TRBV4-2 with TRBJ2-3, with 9 bases fitting TRBD2. The germline CDR1 and CDR2 sequences are LGHNA and YNFKEQ. The trim removed 0 bases at V and 6 bases at J, leaving 10 bases unmatched. This CDR3 is 17 amino acids long. The CDR3 loop is CASSQDLGGGAPDTQYF. The CDR3 DNA reads TGTGCCAGCAGCCAAGATTTGGGCGGGGGGGCCCCCGATACGCAGTATTTT.

The sample holds one count of this clone. This sequence joins TRBV3-1 (or the pseudogene TRBV3-2) and TRBJ2-2; D remains unclear. The CDR3 is 17 residues long. The V end lost 0 bases, the J end lost 0 bases, and 11 bases lay between the germline ends. The germline V gene has CDR1 LGHDT and CDR2 YNNKEL (reference sequence). The CDR3 DNA reads TGTGCCAGCAGCCAAGAGGTCAGTCAGACGAACACCGGGGAGCTGTTTTTT. It translates to CASSQEVSQTNTGELFF.

The gene calls are TRBV6-5 and TRBJ1-1, with TRBD1 matching 9 bases. In germline, CDR1 is MNHEY, CDR2 SVGAGI. Trimming removed 7 bases from V and 2 bases from J; junction bases left unmatched: 5. The CDR3 has 14 residues. This CDR3 reads CASTKTGGNTEAFF. The DNA for the CDR3 is TGTGCCAGCACAAAGACAGGGGGAAACACTGAAGCTTTCTTT.

The chain is built from TRBV4-1 and TRBJ1-6; D gene ambiguous. CDR1 and CDR2 (germline): MGHRA, YSYEKL. V lost 2 bases, J lost 10 bases, and 12 bases lay in between. The CDR3 has 14 amino acids. The CDR3 sequence is CASSQFNGESPLHF. In DNA, the CDR3 is TGCGCCAGCAGCCAATTTAACGGAGAATCACCCCTCCACTTT.

CDR3 sequence reads: CASSWGFGNQPQHF. The CDR3, as DNA: TGTGCCAGCAGTTGGGGCTTCGGCAATCAGCCCCAGCATTTT. The V gene is TRBV28, the J gene TRBJ1-5, with TRBD1 as a possible D gene (5 bases). The ends were cut back, 4 bases at V and 2 bases at J, with 9 bases in the middle. The CDR3 is made up of 14 amino acids. CDR1 and CDR2 (germline): MDHEN, SYDVKM.

The rearrangement uses TRBV5-4 and TRBJ1-2, with a tentative D call TRBD1 (5 bases). The germline V gene has CDR1 SGHNT and CDR2 YYREEE (reference sequence). Trimming took off 6 bases at V and 6 bases at J, with 18 bases between the two ends. The CDR3 runs to 14 residues. CDR3 sequence (DNA): TGTGCCAGCACCTTTAGGGGACTAGGGCATGGCTACACCTTC. Its protein product is CASTFRGLGHGYTF.

This rearrangement joins TRBV6-4 to TRBJ2-1, with 8 bases lining up with TRBD2. CDR3 size: 16 residues. Germline V gene sequence: CDR1 MRHNA, CDR2 SNTAGT. The V and J ends lost 0 bases and 8 bases, in that order; junction bases with no gene match: 9. CDR3: CASSDSPGGGSYEQFF. CDR3 nucleotides: TGTGCCAGCAGTGACTCTCCGGGAGGGGGTTCTTATGAGCAGTTCTTC.

The CDR3 spells CASSVNPPNNEQFF. In DNA form, the CDR3 reads TGTGCCAGCAGCGTAAACCCGCCTAACAATGAGCAGTTCTTC. This chain uses TRBV9 with TRBJ2-1; D call uncertain. This CDR3 spans 14 amino acids. The V and J ends lost 1 base and 5 bases respectively, with 10 bases between them. Per germline, CDR1 SGDLS and CDR2 YYNGEE.

This chain links TRBV7-8 with TRBJ2-7; no definite D call. Germline V gives CDR1 SGHVS, CDR2 FQNEAQ. V was cut by 2 bases and J by 4 bases, with 15 bases left in between. The CDR3 runs 15 residues. CDR3 DNA: TGTGCCAGCAGCTTAACAAGTGGGCAGTCGTACGAGCAGTACTTC. Translated, it gives CASSLTSGQSYEQYF.

V gene TRBV7-2 combines with J gene TRBJ2-7, with 7 nucleotides matching TRBD2. The length of the CDR3 is 16 residues. Germline assignment: CDR1 SGHTA and CDR2 FQGNSA. V lost 1 base, J lost 4 bases, and 10 bases stayed unmatched. The CDR3 protein is CASSLVSGTNYYEQYF. CDR3 nucleotides: TGTGCCAGCAGCTTAGTGTCGGGGACTAACTATTACGAGCAGTACTTC.

In this sample, this clone turned up once. The V gene is TRBV28, the J gene TRBJ1-5, with 7 bases aligning to TRBD1. Germline CDR1 reads MDHEN; CDR2 reads SYDVKM. The length of the CDR3 is 15 residues. Unmatched junction bases numbered 11, after V lost 7 bases and J lost 5 bases. In DNA form, the CDR3 reads TGTGCCAGCAACCCCGGGGACAGTAATTATCAGCCCCAGCATTTT. Residues: CASNPGDSNYQPQHF.

V gene TRBV23-1 combines with J gene TRBJ1-5; tentative D call: TRBD1 (5 bases). Being an ORF, TRBV23-1 has a function that is uncertain. This CDR3 is built from 13 residues. The germline V and J ends were trimmed by 7 bases and 6 bases, with 13 bases remaining between them. The CDR3 sequence is CASISRGFQPQHF. The CDR3 DNA sequence: TGCGCCAGCATTTCTAGGGGTTTTCAGCCCCAGCATTTT.

The V call is TRBV19, the J call TRBJ2-7, with 10 bases fitting TRBD2. Germline CDR1 and CDR2: LNHDA and SQIVND (reference sequence). The J segment lost 2 bases and the V segment lost 3 bases, leaving 4 bases of the junction unmatched. CDR3 length: 15 amino acids. CDR3 nucleotides: TGTGCCAGTAGTATTGGTCTAGCGGGAGCCTACGAGCAGTACTTC. Translating gives CASSIGLAGAYEQYF.

There are a few counts of this clone. This sequence joins TRBV5-1 and TRBJ1-1; D gene unclear. The CDR3 spans 14 residues. Trimming stripped 4 bases from V and 8 bases from J, with 18 bases between. CDR1 is SGHRS and CDR2 is YFSETQ in the germline V gene. CDR3 region: CASSASTSWAEAFF. The CDR3 DNA sequence: TGCGCCAGCAGCGCGTCTACGAGTTGGGCAGAAGCTTTCTTT.

V usage is TRBV6-6 and J usage is TRBJ2-2, with 7 bases lining up with TRBD1. V dropped 8 bases and J dropped 5; count of bases not matched to a gene: 14. This CDR3 is 16 amino acids long. In germline, CDR1 is MNHNY, CDR2 SVGAGI (reference sequence). CDR3 region: CASHMGRDRKTGELFF. The DNA for the CDR3 is TGTGCCAGCCATATGGGACGGGACAGAAAGACCGGGGAGCTGTTTTTT.

The chain is built from TRBV27 and TRBJ2-3, with 10 bases aligning to TRBD2. The CDR3 consists of 15 residues. Per germline, CDR1 MNHEY and CDR2 SMNVEV (reference sequence). Trimming at V came to 6 bases and at J to 7 bases, leaving 10 bases not matched to a gene. This CDR3 is CASSVIAGGRNTQYF. CDR3 nucleotides: TGTGCCAGCAGCGTTATAGCGGGGGGAAGGAATACGCAGTATTTT.